This TCR beta chain was obtained from a study of cytomegalovirus exposure and HLA in healthy donors (dated by TCRdb to the late 2010s). General notes on the study: An earlier analysis of around 600 of the donors reported 250 to 300 Gb of sequence data and some 120 million unique TCR beta sequences from about 200 million T cells. In a later analysis, previously published TCR beta repertoires from 550 to 700 donors were re-analyzed and high-resolution HLA genotyping was added so that TCR occurrence patterns could be studied. The T cell repertoires of several hundred subjects were profiled by immunosequencing and related to cytomegalovirus serostatus. Donor age, sex, ethnicity and CMV serostatus were compiled alongside the repertoire data. The genetic ancestry cluster associated with self-reported Caucasian donors included roughly four fifths of the 300 to 450 genotyped donors. Every repertoire in the discovery cohort had been generated on one and the same sequencing platform. To decide whether each TCR beta V gene segment behaved as functional or pseudogenic, an earlier analysis of over 500 of the donors relied on high-throughput TCR beta sequencing. Among roughly 400 genotyped donors of the cohort, an average of approximately 240,000 unique TCR beta nucleotide sequences was sequenced per donor, of which about 19% were non-productive. The study aimed to test whether cataloging public T cell receptors could reveal signatures of past pathogen exposure. Class I and class II HLA loci were covered by the typing at four-digit resolution. High-throughput TCR immunosequencing, statistical association of individual TCRs with disease status, and machine learning were combined to predict cytomegalovirus infection status. In the later analysis, no new phenotypic data were used to find candidate immune exposures; instead, reliance was placed on TCR beta sequences and their occurrence across donors. Approximately 300 gigabases of sequencing data and 75 million to 85 million unique TCR sequences made up an early release that covered 640 HLA-typed donors. Along with the roughly 670-subject first cohort, a separate validation cohort of over a hundred different subjects was used. Roughly 5 DR-DQ haplotypes were handled as single units for association and clustering, since linkage in the cohort was strong. Typing coverage differed by locus: A, B, C, DRB1 and DQB1 were typed in roughly 620-640 donors, DQA1 in 522, DPA1 in roughly 590, and DPB1 in 400 to 490. A later genetic analysis took genome-wide SNP genotypes for about three fifths of the 666 donors and used that subset as a discovery cohort.

Receptor amplification or capture employed the immunoSEQ multiplex PCR assay. A mixture of 60 forward primers for TCR Vbeta segments and 13 reverse primers for TCR Jbeta segments was used in the multiplex PCR. The CDR3 region of rearranged TCR beta genes was amplified from genomic DNA with a multiplex PCR assay. On the Illumina HiSeq System, the amplified TCR beta libraries were sequenced as 87-base-pair reads. The study's own analysis went as follows. Across the 670 or so repertoires, a later analysis counted approximately 75 million unique TCR beta chains, around 11 million of which were shared by at least two donors. Raw reads were error-corrected and collapsed into unique sequences with a nearest-neighbor algorithm that merged closely related sequences to remove PCR and sequencing errors. To assign V, D and J gene segments, CDR3 sequences were aligned to IMGT reference sequences. For a sequence to be retained, at least a six-nucleotide match to both a V gene segment and a J gene segment was required. Rearrangements were classified as productive when the CDR3 lacked stop codons and remained in frame with V and J, and all other rearrangements were classified as non-productive. Following IMGT convention, CDR3 was defined as the stretch from the second conserved V-encoded cysteine to the conserved J-encoded phenylalanine. The earlier analysis of about 500 of the donors excluded sequences that lacked an unambiguous match to a single V gene segment. In an earlier analysis of several hundred of the donors, V segments were called functional above 56.7% productive rearrangements and were called segregating when the between-donor standard deviation exceeded 5%. To diagnose cytomegalovirus status from the catalog of TCR beta chain sequences, a statistical classification framework was built. V and J gene assignment, in a later analysis, came from comparing TCR nucleotide sequences with IMGT/GENE-DB human TR gene sequences. In a later analysis, CDR3 sequences and most-parsimonious VDJ recombination scenarios were assigned using the TCRdist pipeline. A later analysis defined each TCR beta chain by its CDR3 amino acid sequence plus V-gene family, and excluded reads lacking a unique V-gene family. As a way to deal with suspected cross-contamination and a sequencing artifact, a later analysis dropped hundreds of nucleotide sequences that were highly shared and had low generation probability. In a later analysis, a clonal expansion index for each public chain was calculated from normalized within-repertoire ranks of inferred template counts. Generation probabilities in a later analysis came from a VDJ recombination model fitted to out-of-frame rearrangements, and those results were checked against IGoR. In a later analysis, hypergeometric tests were used to score TCR-TCR, TCR-HLA and TCR-CMV co-occurrence, with a repertoire-size bias correction applied to TCR pairs. To estimate false discovery rates, a later analysis permuted the HLA or CMV assignments 20 times. In a later analysis, co-occurring TCRs were grouped using DBSCAN, and TCRdist sequence similarity was added for clustering within HLA-allele-positive subsets. Repertoires with fewer than 30,000 or more than 120,000 public chains were left out of co-occurrence clustering, as were about 5 repertoires with anomalous nucleotide sharing. Entries here come from immuneACCESS through TCRdb and include only in-frame sequences with V and J called. Some clones fail to appear in such tables; in the studies checked, an unresolved V gene covers under half of the shortfall, and the cause of the remainder is unknown. V, J and clone size are those of that table, while D and trimming were read from the DNA. A total of 100,000 to 150,000 clones appear in this sample, roughly 85% of them only once. The ten largest clones add up to 0.95% to 1.5% of the sample.

Points on this clone: There is no known antigen for this receptor. No quality values exist for individual bases; no much larger clone is one base distant.

Unmatched junction bases come to 11, with V trimmed by 2 bases and J by 0 bases. From its cysteine to its phenylalanine, the CDR3 spans 17 amino acids. The DNA shown is the 51-base CDR3, in frame from base 1. The germline V gene provides CDR1 SGHDT and CDR2 YYEEEE. The cohort was made up of under 800 healthy bone marrow donors. At the time of sampling, every cohort member was nominally healthy, though immune exposures that went unrecorded were likely present. The donor tested CMV seronegative, placing the donor among the 350 or so seronegative members of the cohort. A peripheral blood sample was collected from each donor, and TCR beta sequencing was performed on peripheral blood mononuclear cells. Genomic DNA extraction from the blood cell samples was performed with the Qiagen DNeasy Blood Extraction Kit. The full study reports these points: A later analysis reported that several top co-occurrence clusters appeared linked to parvovirus B19, influenza, CMV and Epstein-Barr virus. The authors suggested that the approach could potentially be generalized to other disease states and immunological phenotypes. Compared with equally common non-associated chains, HLA-associated TCR beta chains in a later analysis were more clonally expanded and had lower generation probabilities. A further reported finding was that TCR beta sequences accurately predicted the HLA-A and HLA-B alleles for most subjects in the first cohort. Correlated functional status among segregating V segments might reflect linkage disequilibrium, but an unknown experimental factor could not be ruled out. Because the 87-base-pair reads could not distinguish some IMGT-functional V segments, including TRBV6-2 and TRBV6-3, those segments were excluded. A group of highly shared sequence variants was considered likely to be a technical artifact of the sequencing pipeline. Across donors, most TCR sequences were observed very rarely, whereas some public TCRs were present in many individuals. The classifier was reported to diagnose cytomegalovirus status with high specificity and sensitivity in both the original cohort and the validation cohort. Broadly in line with IMGT annotations, most TCR beta V segments showed up in productive rearrangements about 87% or about 30% of the time in an earlier analysis of roughly 590 of the donors. Sequencing depth was assumed to be roughly uniform across donors in the presence/absence analyses, though that assumption may not hold. A later analysis found that TCR association rates varied across HLA loci, with DRB1 alleles showing the most associated TCRs and HLA-C alleles the fewest. In a later genetic analysis, a missense DCLRE1C variant was associated with V-gene and J-gene trimming of TCR beta chains, and the association was replicated in an independent cohort. Three of the identified cytomegalovirus-associated TCR beta chains were confirmed in vitro to be specific for cytomegalovirus antigens. At a false discovery rate of 0.05, a later analysis linked fewer than 20,000 TCR beta sequences to specific HLA alleles. Because some donors lacked HLA typing at each locus, the association tests relied only on the typed subset. Most CMV-associated TCR beta chains appeared to be HLA-restricted in a later analysis, and the HLA associations seemed to be driven largely by CMV exposure. In this cohort, only TCR beta chains were sequenced, and detectable features were limited by the absence of alpha or paired-chain data. Assigning TCR associations to individual alleles was difficult when HLA alleles, especially DR and DQ, strongly co-occurred. Approximately 18 rarely observed V segments, including chromosome 9 orphons, were excluded from the earlier analysis of some 590 of the donors because counts were too low. A later genetic analysis reported fewer N-insertions in productive TCRs among donors in an Asian-associated ancestry cluster than the roughly 640-donor mean. In the study, about 150 TCR beta chains were listed as associated with cytomegalovirus. Immune exposure information for the cohort was limited to CMV serostatus.

The V and J segments used are TRBV5-6 and TRBJ2-7; the junction holds 7 bases that match TRBD1. Sequenced sample: PBMCs. The sequence derives from a boy younger than 18 in good health and CMV-seronegative. The bases read TGTGCCAGCAGCTTTCGAGGTCCGGGACAGCCCTCCTACGAGCAGTACTTC. Translation gives CASSFRGPGQPSYEQYF.